This TCR beta chain was recorded in a study of T-cell memory formation after mild COVID-19. TCRdb redid the calling of the 5' RACE reads with MiXCR, one entry per CDR3 protein. The sample records 250,000 to 400,000 distinct CDR3 sequences, 13% to 15% being singletons. A few counts support this clonotype. The CDR3 extends over 11 amino acids. Trimming cost V 10 bases and J 5 bases; bases outside gene matches: 5. Germline CDR1 is MNHEY and CDR2 is SVGEGT. The chain has TRBV6-2 or TRBV6-3 and TRBJ2-7, with 7 bases matching TRBD1. Sample: PBMCs or a T cell subset sorted from them (not recorded which). The clonotype originates from a man younger than 30 who had mild COVID-19 (a few samples of this study predate the infection). Cell type and time point are not known. The CDR3 reads CATRQGDEQYV. CDR3 sequence (DNA): TGTGCCACCCGACAGGGAGACGAGCAGTACGTC.